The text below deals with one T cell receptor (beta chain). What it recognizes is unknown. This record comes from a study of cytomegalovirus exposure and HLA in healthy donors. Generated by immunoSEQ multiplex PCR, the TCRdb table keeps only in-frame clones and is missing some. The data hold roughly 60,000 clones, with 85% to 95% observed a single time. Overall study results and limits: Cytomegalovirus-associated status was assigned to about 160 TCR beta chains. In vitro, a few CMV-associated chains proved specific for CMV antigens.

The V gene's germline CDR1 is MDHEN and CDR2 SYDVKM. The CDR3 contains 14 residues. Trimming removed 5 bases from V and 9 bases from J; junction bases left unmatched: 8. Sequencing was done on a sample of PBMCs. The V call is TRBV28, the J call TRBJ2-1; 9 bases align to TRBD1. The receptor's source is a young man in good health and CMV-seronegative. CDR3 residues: CASSRYLTGGEQFF. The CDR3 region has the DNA TGTGCCAGCAGTCGATATCTGACAGGGGGTGAGCAGTTCTTC.